This T cell receptor beta chain was obtained from a study of human T cells and chemical hapten exposure. The study's findings and limits: TCRs above 1 in 1000 frequency stayed constant with DPC sensitization. Among expanded TCRs, significantly more large CDR3 similarity clusters formed than among controls.

As to time point: patch test 1, 2 weeks after DPC sensitization. Documented treatment: therapeutic diphenylcyclopropenone sensitization with weekly scalp DPC. Total RNA came from unfractionated whole blood. Donors, patients with alopecia ranging from 18 to 70 years old and judged suitable for DPC, provided samples. The germline V and J ends were trimmed by 2 bases and 0 bases, with 8 bases remaining between them. Germline V gives CDR1 MNHEY, CDR2 SMNVEV (reference sequence). The CDR3 sequence is 14 residues long. This clonotype was recorded many times. Its antigen remains unknown. Unique molecular identifiers were attached to individual cDNA molecules within the library. From the RACE reads, TCRdb called clonotypes with MiXCR, one entry per CDR3 protein. The data contain about 34,000 distinct CDR3 sequences, over 5.5% of them singletons.

The chain uses TRBV27 and TRBJ2-7, with D perhaps TRBD2 (5 bases). This receptor was identified in a young woman with alopecia areata. Some clones in this sample may be carry-over from other donors' samples. The specimen comprised whole blood, sampled in connection with sensitization to the hapten diphenylcyclopropenone (DPC). CDR3 sequence reads: CASSLAGSSYEQYF. The CDR3 region has the DNA TGTGCCAGCAGTTTAGCGGGCAGCTCCTACGAGCAGTACTTC.